This T cell receptor (beta chain) was recovered during a study of blood T cell repertoires in COVID-19. Participant-reported clinical history was the basis for cohort assignment. This clone turned up a few times. Original data processing: Amplification of reference gene primers was used by the study to estimate nucleated cell counts. The assay was immunoSEQ multiplex PCR, and TCRdb's table has in-frame clones only and misses some. V, J and clone size are those of that table, while D and trimming were read from the DNA. The sample has a few hundred thousand clones, around 86% seen once; the top ten hold approximately 5%. Sequencing was carried out using PBMCs or T cells enriched from blood (not recorded which). This clonotype was obtained from a woman aged 45-65 years who had recovered from COVID-19.

The CDR3 is CAISRSLAGNQETQYF. In DNA form, the CDR3 reads TGTGCCATCAGCCGGTCCCTAGCGGGAAATCAAGAGACCCAGTACTTC. The chain is built from TRBV10-3 and TRBJ2-5; 9 bases are a match to TRBD2. CDR3 length equals 16 residues. Germline V gives CDR1 ENHRY, CDR2 SYGVKD. Trimming cost V 6 bases and J 2 bases; bases outside gene matches: 10.